This TCR beta chain is drawn from a study of T-cell memory formation after mild COVID-19 (dated by TCRdb to the early 2020s). For the wider study: TCR sequence clusters from the two donors were largely donor specific. Two young, previously healthy adult volunteers made up the cohort, one male and one female. In two donors, T-cell clones that expanded and contracted after mild COVID-19 were followed by sequencing TCRalpha and TCRbeta repertoires longitudinally.

Ficoll-Paque density gradient centrifugation was used to isolate PBMCs. Concerning this clonotype: It has no known antigen specificity. The sample holds no much larger clone one base away, and base qualities are not on file.

Beyond this particular receptor, the publication reports: The detection of some responding clones in pre-infection memory suggests that pre-existing cross-reactive memory T cells joined the SARS-CoV-2 response. SARS-CoV-2 specificity was not confirmed for the second-wave clones peaking on day 37. Contracting CD4+ clones turned up mainly in the CM and EM memory subsets, whereas EMRA was where CD8+ clones were enriched. Balanced CD4/CD8 phenotypes were observed for clones contracting from day 15 to 85, whereas a bias towards CD4+ was observed for a second wave of clones expanding from day 15 to 37. The study included only a couple of mild cases, and larger cohorts that include severe cases with pre-infection samples were judged to be necessary.

The germline V gene (reference sequence) sets CDR1 to SEHNR and CDR2 to FQNEAQ. Reading from cysteine to phenylalanine, the CDR3 counts 15 amino acids. CDR3 DNA only is kept here, 45 bases in frame from base 1. V is pared back by 0 bases and J by 2 bases, with 8 bases lying between the germline termini. TCRdb records Illumina NovaSeq 6000 as the sequencer. TCRalpha and TCRbeta cDNA libraries were constructed by 5'RACE with constant-segment primers, with sample barcodes and unique molecular identifiers being introduced. Trizol reagent was used to extract RNA from every sample. The libraries were amplified in two PCR steps, and the second step added a second sample barcode and Illumina TruSeq adapters. Sequencing of the libraries was done on an Illumina NovaSeq, producing 2 x 150 bp paired-end reads. Per the authors' processing: Reads were demultiplexed and collapsed into UMI-guided consensus sequences with migec v1.2.7. Using mixcr v2.1.11, UMI consensuses were aligned to TRA and TRB V and J templates and then assembled into clonotypes. Expanded or contracted clonotypes were those called significant by both edgeR and NoisET, with noise models trained on biological replicates. For edgeR calls, the cutoffs were a false discovery rate-adjusted p below 0.01 and a log2 fold-change threshold of 1. As an exploratory analysis of dynamics, max-normalized trajectories of the 1000 most abundant clonotypes were examined with PCA combined with hierarchical clustering. Separately sequenced CD4+ and CD8+ repertoires were used to assign the CD4 or CD8 phenotype of responding clones. The public sequencing data were trimmed at Q25 with fastp and processed into clonotypes with MiXCR by TCRdb, which kept only in-frame beta chains. Rows are combined by CDR3 protein, so each entry shows the most common genes and DNA. The V and J calls were determined by TCRdb, not by the authors. A total of approximately 390,000 distinct CDR3 sequences appear in this sample, 15% to 20% of them only once. The ten biggest clones cover approximately 21% of the sample.

The chain joins TRBV7-9 to TRBJ2-1, with an unclear D gene assignment. The receptor was isolated from a man younger than 30 who had mild COVID-19 (a few samples of this study predate the infection). The sample titles of this study are shuffled in the database, so cell type and time point are left out; the donor was told from shared clones. Material: PBMCs or a T cell subset sorted from them (not recorded which). At the DNA level, the sequence is TGTGCCAGCAGCTTAGCTGGTCTGGCCTACAATGAGCAGTTCTTC. This translates into CASSLAGLAYNEQFF.